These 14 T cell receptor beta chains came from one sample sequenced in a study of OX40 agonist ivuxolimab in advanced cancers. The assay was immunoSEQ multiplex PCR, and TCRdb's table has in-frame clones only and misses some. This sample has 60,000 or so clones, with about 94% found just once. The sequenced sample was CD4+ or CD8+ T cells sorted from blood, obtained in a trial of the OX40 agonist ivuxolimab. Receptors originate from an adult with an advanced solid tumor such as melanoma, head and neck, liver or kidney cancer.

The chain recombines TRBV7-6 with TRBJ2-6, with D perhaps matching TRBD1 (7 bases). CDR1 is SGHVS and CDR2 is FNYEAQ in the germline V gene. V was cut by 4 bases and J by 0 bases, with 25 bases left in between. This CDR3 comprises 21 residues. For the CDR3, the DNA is TGTGCCAGCAGCTCCCACGGGGTCTTGGAGGGGGCCTTCTCTGGGGCCAACGTCCTGACTTTC. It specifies CASSSHGVLEGAFSGANVLTF.

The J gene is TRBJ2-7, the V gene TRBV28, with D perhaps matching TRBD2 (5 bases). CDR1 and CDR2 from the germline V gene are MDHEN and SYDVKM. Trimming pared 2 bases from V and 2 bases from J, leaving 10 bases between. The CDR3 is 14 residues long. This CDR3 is CASSLISGTYEQYF. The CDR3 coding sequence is TGTGCCAGCAGTTTAATTTCCGGGACCTACGAGCAGTACTTC.

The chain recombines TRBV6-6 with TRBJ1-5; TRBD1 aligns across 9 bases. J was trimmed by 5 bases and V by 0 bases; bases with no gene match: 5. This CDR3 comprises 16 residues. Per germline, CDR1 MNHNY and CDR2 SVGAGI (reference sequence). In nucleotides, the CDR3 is TGTGCCAGCAGTTACTCGATCTGGGACAGGGATCAGCCCCAGCATTTT. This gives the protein CASSYSIWDRDQPQHF.

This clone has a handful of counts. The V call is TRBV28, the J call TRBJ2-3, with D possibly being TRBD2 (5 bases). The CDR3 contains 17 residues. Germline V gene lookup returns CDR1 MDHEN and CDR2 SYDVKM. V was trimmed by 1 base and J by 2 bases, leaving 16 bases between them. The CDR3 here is CASSLLDGILNTDTQYF. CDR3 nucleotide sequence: TGTGCCAGCAGTTTATTGGACGGGATTCTTAACACAGATACGCAGTATTTT.

In DNA, the CDR3 is TGTGCCAGCAGTACGGGACAGGGGGCGACCGGGGAGCTGTTTTTT. It translates to CASSTGQGATGELFF. The genes are TRBV6-5 and TRBJ2-2; 12 bases are a match to TRBD1. V lost 5 bases to trimming and J lost 5 bases; unmatched junction nucleotides: 3. Germline values: CDR1 MNHEY, CDR2 SVGAGI. The CDR3 is made up of 15 amino acids.

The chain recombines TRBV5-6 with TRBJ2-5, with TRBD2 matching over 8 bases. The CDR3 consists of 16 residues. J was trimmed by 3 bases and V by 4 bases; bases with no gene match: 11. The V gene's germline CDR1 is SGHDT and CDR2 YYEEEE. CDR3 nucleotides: TGTGCCAGCAGCCTAACACCCCCGGGACTAGAAGAGACCCAGTACTTC. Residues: CASSLTPPGLEETQYF.

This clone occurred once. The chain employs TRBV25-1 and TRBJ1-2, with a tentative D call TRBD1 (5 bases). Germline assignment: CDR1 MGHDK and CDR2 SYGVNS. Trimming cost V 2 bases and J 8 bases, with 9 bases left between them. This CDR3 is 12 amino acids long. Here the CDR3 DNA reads TGTGCCAGCAGTGAAGGGGGGGTCGGCTACACCTTC. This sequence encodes CASSEGGVGYTF.

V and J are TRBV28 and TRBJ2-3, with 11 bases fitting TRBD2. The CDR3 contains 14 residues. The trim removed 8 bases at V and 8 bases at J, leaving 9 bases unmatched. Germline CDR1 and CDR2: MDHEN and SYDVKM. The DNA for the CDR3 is TGTGCCAGCTGGAGCGGGACTAGCGGCTTTACGCAGTATTTT. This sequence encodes CASWSGTSGFTQYF.

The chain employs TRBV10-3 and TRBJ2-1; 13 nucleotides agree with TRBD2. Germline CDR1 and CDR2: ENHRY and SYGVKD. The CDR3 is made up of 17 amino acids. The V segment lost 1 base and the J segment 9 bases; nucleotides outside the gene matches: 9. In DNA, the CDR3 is TGTGCCATCAGTGAGTTCTGGACTAGCGGGAGCGATTGTGAGCAGTTCTTC. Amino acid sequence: CAISEFWTSGSDCEQFF.

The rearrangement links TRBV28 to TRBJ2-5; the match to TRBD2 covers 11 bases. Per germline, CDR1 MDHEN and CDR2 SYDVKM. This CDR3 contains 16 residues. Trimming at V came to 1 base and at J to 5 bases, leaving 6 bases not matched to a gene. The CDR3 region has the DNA TGTGCCAGCAGTTTATATAGCGGGAGGGCCTCGGAGACCCAGTACTTC. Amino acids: CASSLYSGRASETQYF.

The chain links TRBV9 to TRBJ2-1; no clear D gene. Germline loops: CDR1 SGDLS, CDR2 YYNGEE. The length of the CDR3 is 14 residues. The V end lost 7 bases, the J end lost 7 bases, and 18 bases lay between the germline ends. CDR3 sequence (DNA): TGTGCCAGCGCCGGGCCCTACTTAGGGAATGAGCAGTTCTTC. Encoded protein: CASAGPYLGNEQFF.

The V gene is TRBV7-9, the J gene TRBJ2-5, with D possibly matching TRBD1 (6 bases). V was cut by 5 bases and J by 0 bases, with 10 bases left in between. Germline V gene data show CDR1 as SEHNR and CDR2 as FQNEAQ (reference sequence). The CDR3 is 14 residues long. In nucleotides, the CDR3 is TGTGCCAGCAGCATAAGACAGGACCAAGAGACCCAGTACTTC. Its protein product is CASSIRQDQETQYF. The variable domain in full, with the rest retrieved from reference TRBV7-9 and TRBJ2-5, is DTGVSQNPRHKITKRGQNVTFRCDPISEHNRLYWYRQTLGQGPEFLTYFQNEAQLEKSRLLSDRFSAERPKGSFSTLEIQRTEQGDSAMYLCASSIRQDQETQYFGPGTRLLVL.

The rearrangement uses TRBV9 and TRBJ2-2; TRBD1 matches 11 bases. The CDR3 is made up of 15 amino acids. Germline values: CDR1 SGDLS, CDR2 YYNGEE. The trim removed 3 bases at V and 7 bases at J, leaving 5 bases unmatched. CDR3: CASSAGQGAGGELFF. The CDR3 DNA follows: TGTGCCAGCAGCGCCGGACAGGGGGCGGGCGGGGAGCTGTTTTTT.

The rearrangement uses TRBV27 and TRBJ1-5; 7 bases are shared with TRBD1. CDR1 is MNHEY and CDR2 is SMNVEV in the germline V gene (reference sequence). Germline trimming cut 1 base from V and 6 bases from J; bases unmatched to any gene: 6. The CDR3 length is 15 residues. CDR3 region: CASSLWSSGGQPQHF. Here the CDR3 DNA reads TGTGCCAGCAGTTTATGGTCCTCAGGGGGTCAGCCCCAGCATTTT.